Below, one T cell receptor beta chain is given with its context. Its antigen is still unknown. This sample stems from a study of T-cell memory formation after mild COVID-19. Whole-study context: Across donors, TCR clusters were largely donor specific. General observations from the study: The appearance of some responding clones in pre-infection memory suggested that cross-reactive memory joined. Among clones contracting day 15 to 85, CD4/CD8 was balanced, whereas later expanders leaned CD4+.

The CDR3 runs 15 residues. Losses at the gene ends were 0 bases for V and 4 bases for J; bases not matched to a gene: 4. CDR1 is LGHDT, CDR2 YNNKEL, per germline (reference sequence). TCRdb processed the 5' RACE reads anew with MiXCR; each CDR3 protein has one entry. The table lists about 470,000 distinct CDR3 sequences, more than 20% of them singletons. Material for sequencing was PBMCs or a T cell subset sorted from them (not recorded which). This chain links TRBV3-1 with TRBJ2-7; 9 nucleotides line up with TRBD1. This TCR was recovered from an adult woman who had mild COVID-19 (a few samples of this study predate the infection). Cell type and time point are not known. CDR3 sequence reads: CASSQDPGQGYEQYF. In DNA, the CDR3 is TGTGCCAGCAGCCAAGACCCGGGACAGGGTTACGAGCAGTACTTC.